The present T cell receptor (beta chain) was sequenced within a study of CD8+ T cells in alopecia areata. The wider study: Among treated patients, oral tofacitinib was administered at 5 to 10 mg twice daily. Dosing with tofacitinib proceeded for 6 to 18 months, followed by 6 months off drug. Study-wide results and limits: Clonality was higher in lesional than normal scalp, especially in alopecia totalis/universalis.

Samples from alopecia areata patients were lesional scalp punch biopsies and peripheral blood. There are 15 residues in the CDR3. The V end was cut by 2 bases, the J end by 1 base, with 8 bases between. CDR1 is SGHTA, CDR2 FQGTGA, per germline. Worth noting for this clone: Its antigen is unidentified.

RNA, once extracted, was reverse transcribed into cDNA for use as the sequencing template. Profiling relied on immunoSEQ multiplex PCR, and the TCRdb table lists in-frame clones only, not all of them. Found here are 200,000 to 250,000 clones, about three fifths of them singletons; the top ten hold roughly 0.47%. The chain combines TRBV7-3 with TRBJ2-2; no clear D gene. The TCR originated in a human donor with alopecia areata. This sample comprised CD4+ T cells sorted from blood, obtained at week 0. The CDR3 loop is CASSLAGQNTGELFF. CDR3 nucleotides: TGTGCCAGCAGCTTAGCTGGCCAGAACACCGGGGAGCTGTTTTTT. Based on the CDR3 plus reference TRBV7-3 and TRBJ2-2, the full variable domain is GAGVSQTPSNKVTEKGKYVELRCDPISGHTALYWYRQSLGQGPEFLIYFQGTGAADDSGLPNDRFFAVRPEGSVSTLKIQRTERGDSAVYLCASSLAGQNTGELFFGEGSRLTVL.